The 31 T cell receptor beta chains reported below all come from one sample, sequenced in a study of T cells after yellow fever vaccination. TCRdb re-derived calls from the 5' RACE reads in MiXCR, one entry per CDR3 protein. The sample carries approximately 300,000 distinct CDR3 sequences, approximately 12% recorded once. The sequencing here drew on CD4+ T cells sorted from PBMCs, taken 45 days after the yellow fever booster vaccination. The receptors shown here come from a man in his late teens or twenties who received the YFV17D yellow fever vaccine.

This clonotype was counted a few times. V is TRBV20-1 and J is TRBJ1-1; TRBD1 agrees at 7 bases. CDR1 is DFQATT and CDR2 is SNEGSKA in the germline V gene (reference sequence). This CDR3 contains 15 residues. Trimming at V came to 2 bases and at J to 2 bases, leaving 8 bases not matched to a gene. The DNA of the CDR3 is TGCAGTGCTAGACCTAGGACAGGAGCCAACACTGAAGCTTTCTTT. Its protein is CSARPRTGANTEAFF.

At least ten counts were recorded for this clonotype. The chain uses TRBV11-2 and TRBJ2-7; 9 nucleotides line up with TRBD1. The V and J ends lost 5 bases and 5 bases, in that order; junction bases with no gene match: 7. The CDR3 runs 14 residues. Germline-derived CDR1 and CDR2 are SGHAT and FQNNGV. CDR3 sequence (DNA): TGTGCCAGCAGCCGGGACAGGGTAGACCACGAGCAGTACTTC. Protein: CASSRDRVDHEQYF.

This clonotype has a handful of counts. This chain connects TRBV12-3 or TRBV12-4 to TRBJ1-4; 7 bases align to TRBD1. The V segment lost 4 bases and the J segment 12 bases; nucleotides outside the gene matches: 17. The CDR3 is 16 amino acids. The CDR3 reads CASSSPNRGGREELFF. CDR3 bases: TGTGCCAGCAGTTCCCCCAACAGGGGCGGGAGGGAGGAACTGTTTTTT.

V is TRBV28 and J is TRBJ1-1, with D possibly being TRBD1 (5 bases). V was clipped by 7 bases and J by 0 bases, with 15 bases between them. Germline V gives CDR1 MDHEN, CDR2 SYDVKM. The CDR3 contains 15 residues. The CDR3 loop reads CASTQGGVMNTEAFF. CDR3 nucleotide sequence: TGTGCCAGCACCCAGGGAGGGGTAATGAACACTGAAGCTTTCTTT.

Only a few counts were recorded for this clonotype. The CDR3: CASSQDQAYTQYF. For the CDR3, the DNA is TGCGCCAGCAGCCAAGATCAGGCCTATACGCAGTATTTT. The chain combines TRBV4-3 with TRBJ2-3; D gene unclear. The V end lost 0 bases, the J end lost 7 bases, and 8 bases lay between the germline ends. The CDR3 totals 13 residues. Germline V gene data show CDR1 as LGHNA and CDR2 as YSLEER.

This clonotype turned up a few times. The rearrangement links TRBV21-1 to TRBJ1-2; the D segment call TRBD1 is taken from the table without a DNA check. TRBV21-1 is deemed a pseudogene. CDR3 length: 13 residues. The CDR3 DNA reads TGTGCCAGCAAGCAGGGACAGGGGACCGGCTACACCTTC. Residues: CASKQGQGTGYTF.

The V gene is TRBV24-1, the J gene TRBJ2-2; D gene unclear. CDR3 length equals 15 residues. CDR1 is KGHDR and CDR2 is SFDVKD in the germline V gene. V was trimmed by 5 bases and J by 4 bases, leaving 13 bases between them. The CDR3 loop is CATSGGGDATGELFF. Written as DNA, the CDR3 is TGTGCCACCAGTGGTGGTGGCGACGCCACCGGGGAGCTGTTTTTT.

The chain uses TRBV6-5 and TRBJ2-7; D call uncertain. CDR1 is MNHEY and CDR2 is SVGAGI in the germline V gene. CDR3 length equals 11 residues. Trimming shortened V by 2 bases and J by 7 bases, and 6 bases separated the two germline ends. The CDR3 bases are TGTGCCAGCAGTTACGGCGGTGAGCAGTACGTC. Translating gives CASSYGGEQYV.

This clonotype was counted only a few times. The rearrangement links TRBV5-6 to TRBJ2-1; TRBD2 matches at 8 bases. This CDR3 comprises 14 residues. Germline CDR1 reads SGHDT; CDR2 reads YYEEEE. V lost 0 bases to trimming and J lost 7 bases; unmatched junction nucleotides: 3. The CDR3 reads CASSLVGTRNEQFF. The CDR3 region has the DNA TGTGCCAGCAGCTTGGTTGGGACTAGGAATGAGCAGTTCTTC.

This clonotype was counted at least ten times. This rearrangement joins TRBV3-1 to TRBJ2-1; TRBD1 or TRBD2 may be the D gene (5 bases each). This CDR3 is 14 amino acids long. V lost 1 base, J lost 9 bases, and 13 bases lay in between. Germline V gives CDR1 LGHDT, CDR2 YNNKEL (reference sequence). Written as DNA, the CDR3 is TGTGCCAGCAGCCAAGGGTACCGGGGCGGTGAGCAGTTCTTC. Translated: CASSQGYRGGEQFF.

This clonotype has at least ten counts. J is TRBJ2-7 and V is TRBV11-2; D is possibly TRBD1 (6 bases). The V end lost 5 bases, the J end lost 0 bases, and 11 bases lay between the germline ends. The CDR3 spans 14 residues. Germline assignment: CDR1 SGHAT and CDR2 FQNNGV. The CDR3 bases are TGTGCCAGCAGCCGCCAGGGGAGCTCCTACGAGCAGTACTTC. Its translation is CASSRQGSSYEQYF.

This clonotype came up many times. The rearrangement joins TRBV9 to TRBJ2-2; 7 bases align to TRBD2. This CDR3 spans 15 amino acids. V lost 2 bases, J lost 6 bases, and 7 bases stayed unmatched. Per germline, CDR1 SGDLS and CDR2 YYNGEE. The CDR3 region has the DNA TGTGCCAGCAGCGTCGGGGGGACTCAAGCCGGGGAGCTGTTTTTT. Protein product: CASSVGGTQAGELFF.

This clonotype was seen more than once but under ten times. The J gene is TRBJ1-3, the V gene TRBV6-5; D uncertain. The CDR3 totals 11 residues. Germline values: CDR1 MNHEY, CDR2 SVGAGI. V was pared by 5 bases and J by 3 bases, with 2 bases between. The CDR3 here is CASSVGNTIYF. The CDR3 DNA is TGTGCCAGCAGTGTTGGAAACACCATATATTTT.

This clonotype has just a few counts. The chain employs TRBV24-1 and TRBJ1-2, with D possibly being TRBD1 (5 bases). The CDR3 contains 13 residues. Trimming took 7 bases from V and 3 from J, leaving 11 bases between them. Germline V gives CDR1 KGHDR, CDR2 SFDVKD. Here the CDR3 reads CATRADTDYGYTF. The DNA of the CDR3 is TGTGCCACCAGGGCGGACACCGACTATGGCTACACCTTC.

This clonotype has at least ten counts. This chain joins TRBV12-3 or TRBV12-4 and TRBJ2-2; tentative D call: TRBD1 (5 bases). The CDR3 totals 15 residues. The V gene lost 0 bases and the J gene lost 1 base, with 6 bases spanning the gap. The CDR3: CASSLATVNTGELFF. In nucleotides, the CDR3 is TGTGCCAGCAGTTTAGCGACAGTGAACACCGGGGAGCTGTTTTTT.

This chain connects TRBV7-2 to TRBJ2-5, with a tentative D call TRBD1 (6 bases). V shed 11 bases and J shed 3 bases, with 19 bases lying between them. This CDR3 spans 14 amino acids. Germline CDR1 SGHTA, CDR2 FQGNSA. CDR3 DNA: TGTGCCTCAATAAGGGGGTCGGAGGAAGAGACCCAGTACTTC. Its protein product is CASIRGSEEETQYF.

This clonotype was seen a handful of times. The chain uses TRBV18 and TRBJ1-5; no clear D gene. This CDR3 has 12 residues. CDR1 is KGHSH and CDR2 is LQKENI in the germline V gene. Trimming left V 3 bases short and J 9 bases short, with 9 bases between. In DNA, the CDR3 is TGTGCCAGCTCACCCGCAGGTCCGCCCCAGCATTTT. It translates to CASSPAGPPQHF.

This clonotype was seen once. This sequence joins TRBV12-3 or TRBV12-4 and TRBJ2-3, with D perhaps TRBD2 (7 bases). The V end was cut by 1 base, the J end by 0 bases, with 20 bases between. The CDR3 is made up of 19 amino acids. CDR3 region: CASSLGNAGASGSTDTQYF. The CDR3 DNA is TGTGCCAGCAGTTTAGGTAACGCGGGGGCTTCGGGAAGCACAGATACGCAGTATTTT.

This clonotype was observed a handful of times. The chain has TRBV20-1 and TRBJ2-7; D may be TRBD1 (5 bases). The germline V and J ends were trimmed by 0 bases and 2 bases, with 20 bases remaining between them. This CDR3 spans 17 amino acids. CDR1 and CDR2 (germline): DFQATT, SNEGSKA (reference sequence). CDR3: CSARDHLGKGVTYEQYF. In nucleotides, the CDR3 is TGCAGTGCTAGAGATCATTTGGGGAAAGGGGTAACCTACGAGCAGTACTTC.

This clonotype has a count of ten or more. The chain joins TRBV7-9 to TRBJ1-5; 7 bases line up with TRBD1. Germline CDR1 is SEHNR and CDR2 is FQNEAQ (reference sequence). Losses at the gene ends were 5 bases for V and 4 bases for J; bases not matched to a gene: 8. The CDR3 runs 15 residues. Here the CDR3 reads CASSPPGTANQPQHF. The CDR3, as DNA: TGTGCCAGCAGCCCCCCCGGGACAGCGAATCAGCCCCAGCATTTT.

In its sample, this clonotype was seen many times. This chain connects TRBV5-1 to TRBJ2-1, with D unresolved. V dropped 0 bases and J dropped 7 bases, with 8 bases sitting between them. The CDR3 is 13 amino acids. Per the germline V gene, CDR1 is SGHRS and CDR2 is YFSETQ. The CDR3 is CASSLGRSNEQFF. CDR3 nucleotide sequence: TGCGCCAGCAGCTTGGGCAGGAGTAATGAGCAGTTCTTC.

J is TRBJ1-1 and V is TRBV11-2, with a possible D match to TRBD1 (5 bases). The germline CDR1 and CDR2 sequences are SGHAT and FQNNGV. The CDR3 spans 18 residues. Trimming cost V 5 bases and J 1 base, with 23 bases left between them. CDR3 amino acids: CASSPRGQHRDGNTEAFF. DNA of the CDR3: TGTGCCAGCAGCCCTCGAGGTCAGCATAGGGACGGGAACACTGAAGCTTTCTTT.

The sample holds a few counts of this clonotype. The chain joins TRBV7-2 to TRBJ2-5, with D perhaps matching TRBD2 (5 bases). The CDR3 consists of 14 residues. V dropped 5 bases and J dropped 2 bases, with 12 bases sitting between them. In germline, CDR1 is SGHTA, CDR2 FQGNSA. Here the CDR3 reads CASSPRTPQETQYF. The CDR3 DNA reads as TGTGCCAGCAGCCCTAGGACTCCGCAAGAGACCCAGTACTTC.

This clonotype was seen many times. The CDR3 spells CASSLEGGNQPQHF. The CDR3 region has the DNA TGCGCCAGCAGCTTGGAGGGGGGTAATCAGCCCCAGCATTTT. The J gene is TRBJ1-5, the V gene TRBV5-1; D perhaps matches TRBD1 (6 bases). CDR3 length: 14 residues. Per the germline V gene, CDR1 is SGHRS and CDR2 is YFSETQ. The ends were cut back, 0 bases at V and 4 bases at J, with 8 bases in the middle.

Here the CDR3 reads CASSLGRAGGLNAYNEQFF. CDR3 nucleotides: TGTGCCAGCAGCTTAGGACGGGCGGGGGGCCTTAATGCCTACAATGAGCAGTTCTTC. V gene TRBV7-2 combines with J gene TRBJ2-1; TRBD2 aligns across 8 bases. Germline V CDR1 and CDR2: SGHTA, FQGNSA. The CDR3 has 19 amino acids. The V segment lost 1 base and the J segment 2 bases; nucleotides outside the gene matches: 13.

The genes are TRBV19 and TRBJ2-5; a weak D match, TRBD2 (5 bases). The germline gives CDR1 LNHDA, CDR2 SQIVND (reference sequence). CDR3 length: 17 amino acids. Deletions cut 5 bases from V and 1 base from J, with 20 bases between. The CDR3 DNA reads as TGTGCCAGTAGTGGGGAGTGTAGTCTTTTTACCCAAGAGACCCAGTACTTC. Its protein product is CASSGECSLFTQETQYF.

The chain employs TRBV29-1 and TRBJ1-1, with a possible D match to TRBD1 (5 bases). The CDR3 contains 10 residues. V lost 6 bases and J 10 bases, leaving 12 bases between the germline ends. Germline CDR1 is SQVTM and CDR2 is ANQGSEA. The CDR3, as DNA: TGCAGCGTAGCCGGGCAGGGAGCTTTCTTT. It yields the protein CSVAGQGAFF.

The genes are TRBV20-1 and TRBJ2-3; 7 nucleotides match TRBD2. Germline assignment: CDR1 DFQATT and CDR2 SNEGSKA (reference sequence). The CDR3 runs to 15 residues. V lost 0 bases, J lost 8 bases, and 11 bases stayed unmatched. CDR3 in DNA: TGCAGTGCTAGAGATGTAAGGGAGGGTATGGGTACGCAGTATTTT. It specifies CSARDVREGMGTQYF.

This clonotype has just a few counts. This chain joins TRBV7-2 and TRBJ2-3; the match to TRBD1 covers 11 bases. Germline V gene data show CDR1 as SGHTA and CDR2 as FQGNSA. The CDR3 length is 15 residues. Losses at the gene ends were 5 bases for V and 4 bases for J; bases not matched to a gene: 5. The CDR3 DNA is TGTGCCAGCAGCCCACGGACAGGGGGCCCAGATACGCAGTATTTT. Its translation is CASSPRTGGPDTQYF. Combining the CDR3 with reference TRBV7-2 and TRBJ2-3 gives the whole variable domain GAGVSQSPSNKVTEKGKDVELRCDPISGHTALYWYRQSLGQGLEFLIYFQGNSAPDKSGLPSDRFSAERTGGSVSTLTIQRTQQEDSAVYLCASSPRTGGPDTQYFGPGTRLTVL.

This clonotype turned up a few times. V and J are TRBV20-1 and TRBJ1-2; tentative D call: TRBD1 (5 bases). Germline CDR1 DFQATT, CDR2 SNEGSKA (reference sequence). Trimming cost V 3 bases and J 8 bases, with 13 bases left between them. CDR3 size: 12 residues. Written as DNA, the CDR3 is TGCAGTGCTAGCGGGGGTCCGGGAGGCTACACCTTC. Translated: CSASGGPGGYTF.

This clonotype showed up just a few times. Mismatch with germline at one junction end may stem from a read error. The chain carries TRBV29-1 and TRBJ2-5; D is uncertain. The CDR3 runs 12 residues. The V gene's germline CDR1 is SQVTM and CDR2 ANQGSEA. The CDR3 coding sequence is TGCAGCGTTGTAGCCAGGCAAGAGACCCAGTGCTTC. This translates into CSVVARQETQCF.